The subject of this entry is one T cell receptor (beta chain). With 3 bases clipped from V and 3 bases from J, the junction kept 11 bases outside the gene matches. The CDR3 loop spans 18 amino acids. Germline V gene data show CDR1 as LNHNV and CDR2 as YYDKDF (reference sequence). The source of the sample is a study of shared T cell receptors in the human thymus. Sequencing used immunoSEQ multiplex PCR; TCRdb keeps in-frame clones, though not all of them. The sample contains approximately 660,000 clones, roughly 88% of which appear only once. The sample also formed part of further work on human thymus T cells. That report notes: Thymus pieces cut out during corrective heart surgery were the tissue that was used.

The source material was thymocytes. The chain links TRBV15 to TRBJ2-1; 10 nucleotides line up with TRBD2. This sequence originates from a boy less than two years old with a congenital heart defect. The CDR3 sequence: CATSSKGVTSGVYNEQFF. CDR3 sequence (DNA): TGTGCCACCAGCAGCAAGGGGGTTACTAGCGGGGTCTACAATGAGCAGTTCTTC.